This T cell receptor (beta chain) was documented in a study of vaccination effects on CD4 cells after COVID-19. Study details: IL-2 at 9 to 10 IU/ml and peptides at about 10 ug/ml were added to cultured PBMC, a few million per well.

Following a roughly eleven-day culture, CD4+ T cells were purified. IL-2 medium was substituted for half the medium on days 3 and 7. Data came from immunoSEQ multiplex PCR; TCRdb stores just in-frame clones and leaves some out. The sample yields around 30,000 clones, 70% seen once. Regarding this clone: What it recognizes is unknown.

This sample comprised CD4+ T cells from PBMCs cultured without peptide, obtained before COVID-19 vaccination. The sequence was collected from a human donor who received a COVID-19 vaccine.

The CDR3 bases are TGTGCCAGCAGGATTAGGGACGGAATGGCCCAGTACTTC. It codes for CASRIRDGMAQYF. The V call is TRBV12-3 or TRBV12-4, the J call TRBJ2-5; the D gene could be TRBD1 or TRBD2 (5 bases each). The CDR3 contains 13 residues. The V and J ends lost 6 bases and 9 bases respectively, with 17 bases between them.